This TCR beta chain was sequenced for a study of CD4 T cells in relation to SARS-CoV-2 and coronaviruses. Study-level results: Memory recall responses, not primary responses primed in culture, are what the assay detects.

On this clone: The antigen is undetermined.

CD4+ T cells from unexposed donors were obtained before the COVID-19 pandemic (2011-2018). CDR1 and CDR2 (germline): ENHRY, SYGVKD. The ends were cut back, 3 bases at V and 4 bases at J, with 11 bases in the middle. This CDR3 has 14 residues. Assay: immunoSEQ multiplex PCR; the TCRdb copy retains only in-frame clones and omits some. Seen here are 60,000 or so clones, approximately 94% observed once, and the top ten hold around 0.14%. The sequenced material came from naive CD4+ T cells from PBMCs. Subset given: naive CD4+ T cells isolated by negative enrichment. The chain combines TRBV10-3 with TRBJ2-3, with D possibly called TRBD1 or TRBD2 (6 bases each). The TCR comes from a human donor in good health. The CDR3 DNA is TGTGCCATCAGTGACACGGGGGCGGCAGATACGCAGTATTTT. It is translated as CAISDTGAADTQYF.